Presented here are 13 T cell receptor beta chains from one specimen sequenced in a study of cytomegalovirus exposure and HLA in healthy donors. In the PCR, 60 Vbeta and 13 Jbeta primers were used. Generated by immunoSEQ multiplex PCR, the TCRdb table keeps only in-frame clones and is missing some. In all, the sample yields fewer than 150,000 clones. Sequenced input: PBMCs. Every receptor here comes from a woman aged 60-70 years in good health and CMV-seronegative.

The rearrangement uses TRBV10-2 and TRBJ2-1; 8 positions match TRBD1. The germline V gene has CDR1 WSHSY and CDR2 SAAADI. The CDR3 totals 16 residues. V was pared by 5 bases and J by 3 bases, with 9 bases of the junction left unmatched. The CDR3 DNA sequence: TGCGCCAGCAGTCTCCCTGGGACAGGAGGCTACAATGAGCAGTTCTTC. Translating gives CASSLPGTGGYNEQFF.

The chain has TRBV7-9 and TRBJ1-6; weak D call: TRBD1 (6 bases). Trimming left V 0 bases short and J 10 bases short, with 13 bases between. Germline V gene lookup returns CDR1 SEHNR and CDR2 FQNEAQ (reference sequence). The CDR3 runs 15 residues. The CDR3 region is CASSLAGRGESPLHF. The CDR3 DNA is TGTGCCAGCAGCTTAGCGGGCAGGGGTGAATCACCCCTCCACTTT.

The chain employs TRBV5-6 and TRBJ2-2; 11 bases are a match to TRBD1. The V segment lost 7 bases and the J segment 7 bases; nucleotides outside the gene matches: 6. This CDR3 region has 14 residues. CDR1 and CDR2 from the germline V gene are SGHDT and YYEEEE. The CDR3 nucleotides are TGTGCCAGCCGGACAGGGGGCAATGGCGGGGAGCTGTTTTTT. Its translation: CASRTGGNGGELFF.

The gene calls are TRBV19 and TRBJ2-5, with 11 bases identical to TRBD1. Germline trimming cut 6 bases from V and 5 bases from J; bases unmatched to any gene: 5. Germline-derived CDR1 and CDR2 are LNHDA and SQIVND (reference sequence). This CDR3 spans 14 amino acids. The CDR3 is CASRGQGGFETQYF. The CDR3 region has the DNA TGTGCCAGTAGGGGACAGGGGGGTTTCGAGACCCAGTACTTC.

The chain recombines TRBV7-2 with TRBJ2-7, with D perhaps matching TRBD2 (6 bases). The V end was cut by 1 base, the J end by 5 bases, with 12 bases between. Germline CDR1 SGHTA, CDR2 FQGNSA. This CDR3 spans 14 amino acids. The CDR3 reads CASSLEAGTDEQYF. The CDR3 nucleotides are TGTGCCAGCAGCTTAGAGGCAGGGACTGACGAGCAGTACTTC.

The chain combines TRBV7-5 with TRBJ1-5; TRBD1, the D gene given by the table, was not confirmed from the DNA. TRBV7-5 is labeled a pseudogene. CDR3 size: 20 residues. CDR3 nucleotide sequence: TGTGCCAGAAGCTTAATCGTTGGGACAGGGGTTTCATCCGGCAATCAGCCCCAGCATTTT. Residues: CARSLIVGTGVSSGNQPQHF.

The CDR3 region is CASSLVLNTGELFF. CDR3 sequence (DNA): TGTGCCAGCAGCTTAGTTCTGAACACCGGGGAGCTGTTTTTT. V usage is TRBV7-2 and J usage is TRBJ2-2, with no clear D. The CDR3 runs to 14 residues. Trimming took 1 base from V and 1 from J, leaving 4 bases between them. CDR1 is SGHTA and CDR2 is FQGNSA in the germline V gene.

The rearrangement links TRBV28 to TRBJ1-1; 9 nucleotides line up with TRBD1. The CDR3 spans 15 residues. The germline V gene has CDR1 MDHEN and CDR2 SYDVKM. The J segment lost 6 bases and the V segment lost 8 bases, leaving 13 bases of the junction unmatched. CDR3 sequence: CASHTVGTGIAEAFF. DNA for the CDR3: TGTGCCAGCCATACCGTGGGGACAGGGATCGCTGAAGCTTTCTTT.

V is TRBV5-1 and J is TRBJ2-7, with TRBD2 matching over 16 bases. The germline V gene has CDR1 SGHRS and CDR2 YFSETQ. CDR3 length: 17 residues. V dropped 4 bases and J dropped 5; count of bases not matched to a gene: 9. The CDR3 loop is CASSPRGTSGGAHEQYF. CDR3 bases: TGCGCCAGCAGCCCAAGGGGGACTAGCGGGGGGGCCCACGAGCAGTACTTC. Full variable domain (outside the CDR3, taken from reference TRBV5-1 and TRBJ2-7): KAGVTQTPRYLIKTRGQQVTLSCSPISGHRSVSWYQQTPGQGLQFLFEYFSETQRNKGNFPGRFSGRQFSNSRSEMNVSTLELGDSALYLCASSPRGTSGGAHEQYFGPGTRLTVT.

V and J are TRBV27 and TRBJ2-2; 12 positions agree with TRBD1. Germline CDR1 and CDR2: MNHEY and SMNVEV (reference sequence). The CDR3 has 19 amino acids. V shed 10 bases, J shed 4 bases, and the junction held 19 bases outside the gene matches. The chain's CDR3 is CATNCVGTGGVGLTGELFF. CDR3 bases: TGTGCCACCAACTGCGTCGGGACAGGGGGCGTCGGGCTCACCGGGGAGCTGTTTTTT.

CDR3 nucleotides: TGTGCCAGCAGTTTCAGACAGAGGACTGAAGCTTTCTTT. Translation gives CASSFRQRTEAFF. The V call is TRBV28, the J call TRBJ1-1; D might be TRBD1 (5 bases). V was pared by 3 bases and J by 5 bases, with 10 bases between. The CDR3 totals 13 residues. Germline values: CDR1 MDHEN, CDR2 SYDVKM.

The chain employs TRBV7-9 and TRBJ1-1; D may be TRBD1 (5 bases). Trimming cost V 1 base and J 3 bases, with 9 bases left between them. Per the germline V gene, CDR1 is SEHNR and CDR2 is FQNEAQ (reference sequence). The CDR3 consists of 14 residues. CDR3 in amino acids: CASSLGGPHTEAFF. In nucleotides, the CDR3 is TGTGCCAGCAGCTTAGGGGGCCCTCACACTGAAGCTTTCTTT.

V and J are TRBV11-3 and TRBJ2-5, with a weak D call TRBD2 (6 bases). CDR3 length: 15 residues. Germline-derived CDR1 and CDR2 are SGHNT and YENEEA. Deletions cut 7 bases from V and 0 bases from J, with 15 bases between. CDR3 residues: CASNAGRWYQETQYF. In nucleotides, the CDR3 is TGTGCCAGCAACGCGGGGAGGTGGTACCAAGAGACCCAGTACTTC.